This entry lists 22 T cell receptor beta chains sequenced from one sample in a study of human T cells and chemical hapten exposure. Time point reported: pre-sensitization, week 0. The treatment here: therapeutic diphenylcyclopropenone sensitization with weekly scalp DPC. MiXCR was run by TCRdb on the RACE reads, yielding one entry per CDR3 protein. The sample shows 87,000 or so distinct CDR3 sequences, around 10% of them seen only once. The sample consisted of whole blood, taken in connection with sensitization to the hapten diphenylcyclopropenone (DPC). These TCRs come from a middle-aged woman with alopecia areata. Some clones in this sample may be carry-over from other donors' samples.

Ten or more counts support this clonotype. The rearrangement uses TRBV30 and TRBJ2-3; D remains ambiguous. This CDR3 is built from 12 residues. Trimming took 3 bases from V and 9 from J, leaving 13 bases between them. The germline gives CDR1 GTSNPN, CDR2 SVGIG (reference sequence). In DNA, the CDR3 is TGTGCCTGGAGAAGAGATAGAGGAACGCAGTATTTT. This encodes CAWRRDRGTQYF.

This clonotype was recorded many times. The CDR3 DNA reads TGTGCCAGCAGTTTTAGCCTACGTCAGCCCCAGCATTTT. It codes for CASSFSLRQPQHF. The chain uses TRBV27 and TRBJ1-5; D gene uncertain. Deletions cut 3 bases from V and 6 bases from J, with 9 bases between. CDR3 size: 13 residues. The V gene's germline CDR1 is MNHEY and CDR2 SMNVEV (reference sequence).

The table lists this clonotype with a few counts. The chain joins TRBV7-8 to TRBJ1-2; TRBD1 agrees at 7 bases. J gave up 4 bases and V 3 bases, and 5 bases lay outside the gene matches. The germline V gene has CDR1 SGHVS and CDR2 FQNEAQ. The CDR3 is made up of 14 amino acids. The CDR3 DNA reads as TGTGCCAGCAGCTTGAGGACAGGCCCCTATGGCTACACCTTC. Protein sequence: CASSLRTGPYGYTF.

The sample holds many counts of this clonotype. This chain joins TRBV27 and TRBJ1-5; D unresolved. Germline V gene sequence: CDR1 MNHEY, CDR2 SMNVEV (reference sequence). This CDR3 region has 14 residues. The V gene lost 5 bases and the J gene lost 3 bases, with 11 bases spanning the gap. The CDR3 DNA sequence: TGTGCCAGCAGTGGAGGGCAGCTCAATCAGCCCCAGCATTTT. It is translated as CASSGGQLNQPQHF.

This clonotype was seen repeatedly, ten times or more. The chain joins TRBV7-2 to TRBJ2-1; D is undetermined. Trimming took off 5 bases at V and 9 bases at J, with 14 bases between the two ends. CDR1 is SGHTA and CDR2 is FQGNSA in the germline V gene. The CDR3 has 13 residues. CDR3 sequence reads: CASSQASVSEQFF. In DNA, the CDR3 is TGTGCCAGCAGCCAAGCGTCGGTCAGTGAGCAGTTCTTC.

This clonotype was seen only a few times. The gene calls are TRBV3-1 and TRBJ1-2; D may be TRBD1 (5 bases). CDR3 length: 15 amino acids. Germline V gene data show CDR1 as LGHDT and CDR2 as YNNKEL (reference sequence). Trimming shortened V by 4 bases and J by 1 base, and 13 bases separated the two germline ends. The CDR3 spells CASSPTLQGNYGYTF. Written as DNA, the CDR3 is TGTGCCAGCAGCCCTACCCTTCAGGGTAACTATGGCTACACCTTC. Full variable domain (rest looked up from reference TRBV3-1 and TRBJ1-2): DTAVSQTPKYLVTQMGNDKSIKCEQNLGHDTMYWYKQDSKKFLKIMFSYNNKELIINETVPNRFSPKSPDKAHLNLHINSLELGDSAVYFCASSPTLQGNYGYTFGSGTRLTVV.

This clonotype was recorded many times. This CDR3 is CASSGETGELFF. CDR3 sequence (DNA): TGTGCCAGCAGCGGAGAGACCGGGGAGCTGTTTTTT. The genes are TRBV9 and TRBJ2-2; D not certain. The length of the CDR3 is 12 residues. Trimming took off 3 bases at V and 5 bases at J, with 5 bases between the two ends. From germline, CDR1 is SGDLS and CDR2 YYNGEE.

This clonotype was counted ten times or more. V and J are TRBV10-1 and TRBJ2-2; D is possibly TRBD1 (6 bases). Per the germline V gene, CDR1 is WNHNN and CDR2 is SYGVQD (reference sequence). Trimming removed 10 bases from V and 2 bases from J, with 14 bases in between. CDR3 length: 14 residues. This CDR3 reads CAKGDRTNTGELFF. CDR3 bases: TGCGCCAAGGGGGACCGGACAAACACCGGGGAGCTGTTTTTT.

This clonotype was counted a few times. The V call is TRBV20-1, the J call TRBJ2-3; 11 nucleotides match TRBD2. In germline, CDR1 is DFQATT, CDR2 SNEGSKA (reference sequence). Trimming took 5 bases from V and 4 from J; bases not matched to a gene: 5. The CDR3 is made up of 14 amino acids. This CDR3 is CSAALLAGADTQYF. CDR3 DNA: TGCAGTGCTGCCTTACTAGCGGGGGCAGATACGCAGTATTTT.

In this sample, this clonotype is medium-sized. The CDR3 bases are TGCAGTGCCGCTCTGGGACAGGGTGGGGACGTTGGTCCCCAGCATTTT. Translation gives CSAALGQGGDVGPQHF. The V and J genes are TRBV20-1 and TRBJ1-5; 9 positions agree with TRBD1. The J segment lost 10 bases and the V segment lost 6 bases, leaving 19 bases of the junction unmatched. This CDR3 has 16 residues. The germline V gene has CDR1 DFQATT and CDR2 SNEGSKA (reference sequence).

This clonotype was seen more than once but under ten times. The chain links TRBV7-3 to TRBJ2-2; D is unresolved. The V gene lost 5 bases and the J gene lost 4 bases, with 11 bases spanning the gap. Per germline, CDR1 SGHTA and CDR2 FQGTGA. This CDR3 is 14 amino acids long. The CDR3 reads CASSLSTTTGELFF. Written as DNA, the CDR3 is TGTGCCAGCAGCCTATCAACTACCACCGGGGAGCTGTTTTTT.

This clonotype came up a few times. The V call is TRBV28, the J call TRBJ2-7; D perhaps matches TRBD1 (5 bases). The length of the CDR3 is 12 residues. V lost 4 bases and J 2 bases, leaving 6 bases between the germline ends. Germline V gene lookup returns CDR1 MDHEN and CDR2 SYDVKM. In DNA form, the CDR3 reads TGTGCCAGCAGTTCCAGGGCCTACGAGCAGTACTTC. This encodes CASSSRAYEQYF.

This clonotype came up many times. The V gene is TRBV7-2, the J gene TRBJ2-7; no firm D call. V gave up 3 bases and J gave up 2 bases, with 11 bases separating them. CDR1 SGHTA and CDR2 FQGNSA come from the germline V gene. This CDR3 is built from 14 residues. The CDR3 nucleotides read TGTGCCAGCAGCTTCTCAACAGCCGCCTACGAGCAGTACTTC. Its protein is CASSFSTAAYEQYF.

This clonotype was observed a handful of times. The chain links TRBV11-2 to TRBJ2-7; 12 bases match TRBD1. The ends lost 5 bases at V and 4 bases at J; junction bases unmatched: 9. Germline-derived CDR1 and CDR2 are SGHAT and FQNNGV. This CDR3 contains 16 residues. The CDR3, as DNA: TGTGCCAGCAGCCAGTTGGGGACAGGGGGCAGGTACGAGCAGTACTTC. Translated: CASSQLGTGGRYEQYF. Using reference TRBV11-2 and TRBJ2-7 for the parts outside the CDR3, the full variable domain is EAGVAQSPRYKIIEKRQSVAFWCNPISGHATLYWYQQILGQGPKLLIQFQNNGVVDDSQLPKDRFSAERLKGVDSTLKIQPAKLEDSAVYLCASSQLGTGGRYEQYFGPGTRLTVT.

V usage is TRBV20-1 and J usage is TRBJ2-1, with 7 bases matching TRBD1. Germline CDR1 reads DFQATT; CDR2 reads SNEGSKA (reference sequence). The junction had 5 bases not matched to a gene; V was cut back by 1 base and J by 5 bases. The CDR3 extends over 14 amino acids. CDR3 in amino acids: CSARAGQFNNEQFF. As DNA, the CDR3 is TGCAGTGCTAGAGCGGGACAGTTTAACAATGAGCAGTTCTTC.

This clonotype was counted between two and nine times. The chain uses TRBV18 and TRBJ1-4; TRBD1 matches at 9 bases. CDR3 size: 16 residues. CDR1 is KGHSH and CDR2 is LQKENI in the germline V gene. Unmatched junction bases numbered 9, after V lost 3 bases and J lost 7 bases. The CDR3 region has the DNA TGTGCCAGCTCACCGCAACAACAGGACAGGGGTGAAAAACTGTTTTTT. Its protein is CASSPQQQDRGEKLFF.

Of note for this clonotype: A single base separates this from a much larger clone, so it may be a read error. V usage is TRBV6-1 and J usage is TRBJ2-2; 7 positions agree with TRBD2. CDR1 MNHNS and CDR2 SASEGT come from the germline V gene. The CDR3 is 17 residues long. The CDR3 loop is CASSLSLIPSSSGVLFF. The CDR3 coding sequence is TGTGCCAGCAGTCTATCATTAATCCCGTCTAGCAGCGGGGTGCTGTTTTTT.

This clonotype has just a few counts. The chain carries TRBV5-6 and TRBJ1-2; TRBD1 agrees at 12 bases. The CDR3 has 14 amino acids. The V segment lost 2 bases and the J segment 7 bases; nucleotides outside the gene matches: 3. Germline CDR1 is SGHDT and CDR2 is YYEEEE. For the CDR3, the DNA is TGTGCCAGCAGCTTACCGGGACAGGGGGCTGGCTACACCTTC. As protein: CASSLPGQGAGYTF.

V usage is TRBV28 and J usage is TRBJ1-4, with 8 nucleotides matching TRBD1. The ends lost 6 bases at V and 11 bases at J; junction bases unmatched: 20. CDR1 is MDHEN, CDR2 SYDVKM, per germline. The CDR3 is made up of 17 amino acids. CDR3: CASSLSSPGQVMRKLFF. CDR3 DNA sequence: TGTGCCAGCAGCCTGTCCAGCCCGGGACAGGTAATGAGGAAACTGTTTTTT.

The chain employs TRBV11-2 and TRBJ2-5; possibly TRBD1 for D (5 bases). This CDR3 comprises 13 residues. Germline values: CDR1 SGHAT, CDR2 FQNNGV. V lost 2 bases and J lost 3, with 7 bases in between. The CDR3 DNA follows: TGTGCCAGCAGCTTATTAGGGGAAGAGACCCAGTACTTC. It specifies CASSLLGEETQYF.

This clonotype was counted at least ten times. At one end the junction does not follow the germline gene, possibly because of a read error. The chain recombines TRBV5-1 with TRBJ2-7; 10 bases fit TRBD2. The germline CDR1 and CDR2 sequences are SGHRS and YFSETQ. This CDR3 is built from 14 residues. The CDR3, as DNA: TGCGCCAGCAGCCCTAGCGGGGGCGTCTACGAGCGGTACTTC. Protein product: CASSPSGGVYERYF.

CDR3 amino acids: CASSYGQGRSYEQYF. The DNA for the CDR3 is TGTGCCAGCAGTTACGGGCAGGGGCGTAGTTACGAGCAGTACTTC. This chain uses TRBV6-5 with TRBJ2-7, with D perhaps matching TRBD1 (6 bases). This CDR3 comprises 15 residues. CDR1 and CDR2 from the germline V gene are MNHEY and SVGAGI. Trimming shortened V by 2 bases and J by 4 bases, and 15 bases separated the two germline ends.